This T cell receptor (beta chain) came from a study of lymphopenia after photon versus proton radiotherapy. Study-level results: Authors raise, but do not show, better survival with proton therapy. A bigger post-nadir fall in TCR diversity correlated inversely with survival time in deceased patients. Relative stability marked proton patients; photon patients lost diversity and naive cells. After lymphocyte nadir, photon-treated repertoires showed oligoclonal expansion, especially CD8+ Temra.

With V trimmed by 2 bases and J by 5 bases, 7 bases remained unmatched. This CDR3 is built from 16 residues. Looked up from germline, CDR1 is MNHEY and CDR2 is SMNVEV (reference sequence). Assay: immunoSEQ multiplex PCR; the TCRdb copy retains only in-frame clones and omits some. The sample carries some 16,000 clones, 75% to 90% recorded once. About this clone: Its cognate antigen is unknown.

The chain uses TRBV27 and TRBJ2-7; TRBD2 matches at 12 bases. This clonotype was sampled from a woman aged 55-69 years with cholangiocarcinoma. Some clones in this sample may be carry-over from other donors' samples. Sample: peripheral blood, taken from a patient treated with proton-based radiotherapy. The CDR3, as DNA: TGTGCCAGCAGTTTAGGACTAGCGGGGACCTATCACGAGCAGTACTTC. As protein: CASSLGLAGTYHEQYF.